What follows describes a single T cell receptor (beta chain). Its binding antigen is unknown. Qualities for individual bases were not recorded, and no much larger clone is one base off. TCRbeta CDR3 regions were amplified from genomic DNA using the immunoSEQ Assay, a bias-controlled multiplex PCR. The original methods were these. The number of nucleated cells in each sample was estimated by amplification of reference gene primers within the assay. To quantify the absolute abundance of each unique TCRbeta CDR3 rearrangement, sequence reads were collapsed and filtered. For each sample, productive Simpson clonality was calculated by taking the square root of Simpson's diversity index across productive rearrangements. TCRdb carries this immuneACCESS record with in-frame sequences only. Its versions omit some clonotypes, under half of them owing to an unresolved V gene in the studies checked, with the rest unexplained. V and J calls and clone size are given by that table; D and trimming were obtained from the DNA. The sample profile shows 100,000 to 120,000 clones; 76% of them were found once. In total, the top ten clones hold 3% to 4% of the sample.

After removal of 3 bases from V and 0 bases from J, the junction retains 7 bases not matched to a gene. The CDR3, from cysteine to phenylalanine, totals 17 residues. Only the CDR3 DNA stays, 51 bases, in frame from base 1. From the germline V gene (reference sequence), CDR1 is MNHEY and CDR2 is SMNVEV. The record originates from a study of blood T cell repertoires in COVID-19 (dated by TCRdb to the early 2020s). Regarding the complete study: Collaborator samples came from the United States, Italy and Spain and covered acute and convalescent phases of COVID-19. The prospective study material was composed of cDNA or gDNA derived from T cells, B-cell-depleted T cells, or PBMCs. Subjects who had been exposed to COVID-19, were actively infected with it, or had recovered from it provided the deeply sampled blood TCRbeta repertoires that made up the dataset. A freely available public database, intended as a resource for researchers studying the immune response to SARS-CoV-2, is where the repertoires were released. The samples were drawn from two sources: the first 160 participants of the ongoing ImmuneRACE study, and 950 to 1,500 subjects contributed by 6 global collaborators. Sample metadata almost always included a de-identified subject ID, COVID-19 status, age in years and sex. HLA class I and class II types, where available, came from metadata supplied by the sample provider rather than from assay-based typing.

The paper as a whole reports these results and caveats: The amount of clinical and demographic metadata varied by source and participant and was provided uncurated.

The collaborating institutions used their own protocols to collect whole blood in K2EDTA tubes. For TCRbeta analysis, collaborator samples were shipped as frozen whole blood, as isolated PBMCs, or as DNA extracted from either sample type. The sequenced sample consisted of peripheral blood. This chain is built from TRBV27 and TRBJ1-5, and TRBD1 matches 8 of the central bases. The clonotype comes from a woman aged 80 or older with acute or convalescent COVID-19. The CDR3 is CASSFSQGAGSNQPQHF. The DNA is as follows: TGTGCCAGCAGTTTCTCCCAGGGGGCGGGTAGCAATCAGCCCCAGCATTTT.